The 18 T cell receptor beta chains given below trace back to one sample, sequenced in a study of cytomegalovirus exposure and HLA in healthy donors. The study ran its PCR with 60 Vbeta and 13 Jbeta primers. Method: immunoSEQ multiplex PCR; TCRdb's copy keeps in-frame clones and lacks some. The repertoire holds around 120,000 clones, with 70% to 75% as singletons. Sequenced: PBMCs. These receptors originate from a woman between 18 and 29 years old in good health and CMV-seronegative.

The chain carries TRBV28 and TRBJ1-5, with 8 bases fitting TRBD1. The CDR3 extends over 15 amino acids. With V trimmed by 3 bases and J by 3 bases, 4 bases remained unmatched. CDR1 and CDR2 from the germline V gene are MDHEN and SYDVKM. In DNA form, the CDR3 reads TGTGCCAGCAGTTTTTTGGACAGGGTCAATCAGCCCCAGCATTTT. This gives the protein CASSFLDRVNQPQHF.

This clone was seen once. This chain joins TRBV15 and TRBJ1-4, with a tentative D call TRBD1 (6 bases). The length of the CDR3 is 15 residues. CDR1 is LNHNV and CDR2 is YYDKDF in the germline V gene (reference sequence). V lost 5 bases, J lost 3 bases, and 13 bases lay in between. As DNA, the CDR3 is TGTGCCACCAGCGACCCGGACAGACCTAATGAAAAACTGTTTTTT. Translation gives CATSDPDRPNEKLFF.

The chain is built from TRBV10-3 and TRBJ2-1; 12 positions agree with TRBD1. CDR3 length equals 16 residues. The germline CDR1 and CDR2 sequences are ENHRY and SYGVKD. Unmatched junction bases numbered 11, after V lost 6 bases and J lost 8 bases. The CDR3 sequence is CAISLRDRGPTDEQFF. CDR3 coding DNA: TGTGCCATCAGCCTCCGGGACAGGGGGCCTACAGATGAGCAGTTCTTC.

V usage is TRBV15 and J usage is TRBJ2-4; TRBD2 matches 9 bases. The CDR3 has 16 residues. Unmatched junction bases numbered 1, after V lost 0 bases and J lost 1 base. Germline CDR1 LNHNV, CDR2 YYDKDF (reference sequence). The CDR3 DNA reads TGTGCCACCAGCAGAGATAGCGGGGGTGCCAAAAACATTCAGTACTTC. Translation gives CATSRDSGGAKNIQYF.

The chain links TRBV6-4 to TRBJ2-3; a weak D match, TRBD1 (6 bases). The V end lost 7 bases, the J end lost 0 bases, and 11 bases lay between the germline ends. CDR3 length: 14 residues. Germline CDR1 reads MRHNA; CDR2 reads SNTAGT. The chain's CDR3 is CASTIGQSTDTQYF. CDR3 DNA: TGTGCCAGCACCATAGGACAGAGCACAGATACGCAGTATTTT.

The chain employs TRBV7-9 and TRBJ1-1, with D perhaps matching TRBD1 (6 bases). Trimming shortened V by 5 bases and J by 1 base, and 11 bases separated the two germline ends. The germline gives CDR1 SEHNR, CDR2 FQNEAQ (reference sequence). The CDR3 is 14 amino acids. The CDR3 sequence: CASSRDTWNTEAFF. As DNA, the CDR3 is TGTGCCAGCAGCCGGGACACCTGGAACACTGAAGCTTTCTTT.

The chain links TRBV9 to TRBJ1-4; 9 nucleotides match TRBD1. After removal of 3 bases from V and 8 bases from J, the junction contained 8 bases not matched to a gene. From germline, CDR1 is SGDLS and CDR2 YYNGEE. The CDR3 consists of 15 residues. Written as DNA, the CDR3 is TGTGCCAGCAGCGGAGCCGGGACAGGGAAAGAAAAACTGTTTTTT. Protein sequence: CASSGAGTGKEKLFF.

This clone was seen only once. The chain links TRBV13 to TRBJ2-2; 13 bases align to TRBD2. CDR3 size: 16 residues. CDR1 is PRHDT and CDR2 is FYEKMQ in the germline V gene (reference sequence). The V and J ends lost 7 bases and 5 bases, in that order; junction bases with no gene match: 7. CDR3 DNA: TGTGCCAGCACAAAGGGACTAGCGGGGCGGACCGGGGAGCTGTTTTTT. Protein sequence: CASTKGLAGRTGELFF.

The V and J genes are TRBV5-6 and TRBJ1-2, with 10 positions matching TRBD1. V was pared by 2 bases and J by 4 bases, with 8 bases of the junction left unmatched. This CDR3 region has 16 residues. The germline CDR1 and CDR2 sequences are SGHDT and YYEEEE. The CDR3 region is CASSLLDRGQGYGYTF. The DNA of the CDR3 is TGTGCCAGCAGCTTACTAGACAGGGGGCAGGGCTATGGCTACACCTTC.

The chain joins TRBV6-5 to TRBJ1-2, with D possibly TRBD1 on 6 matching bases. CDR1 is MNHEY, CDR2 SVGAGI, per germline. This CDR3 spans 16 amino acids. V lost 0 bases and J lost 8, with 19 bases in between. Here the CDR3 DNA reads TGTGCCAGCAGTTACTCAGCGACAGGTGCCGATGAAGGCTACACCTTC. It yields the protein CASSYSATGADEGYTF.

CDR3 nucleotides: TGTGCCAGCAGTCCACATCGGGACACGCAAGAGACCCAGTACTTC. Its translation: CASSPHRDTQETQYF. The chain is built from TRBV7-8 and TRBJ2-5; D is possibly TRBD1 (6 bases). CDR3 size: 15 residues. V gave up 6 bases and J gave up 2 bases, with 16 bases separating them. The V gene's germline CDR1 is SGHVS and CDR2 FQNEAQ. The full variable domain, rest sourced from reference TRBV7-8 and TRBJ2-5, is GAGVSQSPRYKVAKRGQDVALRCDPISGHVSLFWYQQALGQGPEFLTYFQNEAQLDKSGLPSDRFFAERPEGSVSTLKIQRTQQEDSAVYLCASSPHRDTQETQYFGPGTRLLVL.

V usage is TRBV5-8 and J usage is TRBJ1-1, with 8 bases that match TRBD1. Germline assignment: CDR1 SGHTS and CDR2 YDEGEE. The CDR3 consists of 15 residues. V trimming: 2 bases; J trimming: 5 bases; junction bases outside the gene matches: 8. Here the CDR3 DNA reads TGTGCCAGCAGCTTCCAGGGGGCGATTTGGACTGAAGCTTTCTTT. Protein: CASSFQGAIWTEAFF.

The sample holds a few counts of this clone. V and J are TRBV7-9 and TRBJ2-7, with 8 bases identical to TRBD1. The V and J ends lost 4 bases and 1 base, in that order; junction bases with no gene match: 6. CDR1 SEHNR and CDR2 FQNEAQ come from the germline V gene (reference sequence). There are 15 residues in the CDR3. The CDR3 sequence is CASSSVRDRSYEQYF. DNA for the CDR3: TGTGCCAGCAGCTCAGTCAGGGACAGGTCCTACGAGCAGTACTTC.

This sequence joins TRBV30 and TRBJ1-4, with unresolved D. Per germline, CDR1 GTSNPN and CDR2 SVGIG (reference sequence). The CDR3 is made up of 15 amino acids. V was clipped by 0 bases and J by 4 bases, with 12 bases between them. CDR3 coding DNA: TGTGCCTGGAGTGTAGGCGGGGAGTTTAATGAAAAACTGTTTTTT. This encodes CAWSVGGEFNEKLFF.

The V and J genes are TRBV7-3 and TRBJ2-3; 7 bases match TRBD2. Germline loops: CDR1 SGHTA, CDR2 FQGTGA. This CDR3 spans 14 amino acids. After removal of 5 bases from V and 4 bases from J, the junction contained 6 bases not matched to a gene. This CDR3 is CASSPLGRADTQYF. In nucleotides, the CDR3 is TGTGCCAGCAGCCCGCTGGGGAGGGCAGATACGCAGTATTTT.

The V gene is TRBV27, the J gene TRBJ2-3, with TRBD2 matching over 13 bases. Germline V gene data show CDR1 as MNHEY and CDR2 as SMNVEV (reference sequence). This CDR3 is 14 amino acids long. V was clipped by 9 bases and J by 5 bases; unmatched bases: 5. The CDR3 region is CASKLAGGIDTQYF. The CDR3 coding sequence is TGTGCCAGTAAACTAGCGGGGGGGATAGATACGCAGTATTTT.

The chain joins TRBV29-1 to TRBJ2-2, with no clear D. V gave up 4 bases and J gave up 0 bases, with 3 bases separating them. Germline V CDR1 and CDR2: SQVTM, ANQGSEA. The CDR3 extends over 12 amino acids. The CDR3 bases are TGCAGCGTTGGAGCGAACACCGGGGAGCTGTTTTTT. It is translated as CSVGANTGELFF.

This CDR3 reads CASSLPPPPGILYEQYF. The CDR3 bases are TGTGCCAGCAGCTTACCACCTCCTCCAGGGATCCTTTACGAGCAGTACTTC. This chain connects TRBV5-4 to TRBJ2-7, with D perhaps matching TRBD1 (5 bases). Looked up from germline, CDR1 is SGHNT and CDR2 is YYREEE (reference sequence). Between the trimmed V and J ends, which lost 2 bases and 4 bases, there was a span of 22 bases. The CDR3 spans 17 residues.